The 9 T cell receptor beta chains reported below all come from one sample, sequenced in a study of blood T cell repertoires in COVID-19. The protocol was immunoSEQ multiplex PCR, while the TCRdb copy is restricted to in-frame clones and leaves out a portion. The sample carries about 220,000 clones, around 89% recorded once. The sequenced material came from PBMCs or T cells enriched from blood (not recorded which). The receptors here all came from a woman in her forties with acute COVID-19.

V gene TRBV7-2 combines with J gene TRBJ1-1, with D tentatively TRBD1 (6 bases). Trimming took 1 base from V and 0 from J, leaving 12 bases between them. Germline CDR1 SGHTA, CDR2 FQGNSA. The CDR3 runs to 16 residues. This CDR3 is CASSLVVGGLNTEAFF. In DNA form, the CDR3 reads TGTGCCAGCAGCTTAGTCGTCGGGGGGCTGAACACTGAAGCTTTCTTT.

This clone appeared a few times. CDR3 in DNA: TGTGCCAGCAGCCGGGGACTTTGCTCCTACGAGCAGTACGTC. Translating it yields CASSRGLCSYEQYV. V gene TRBV3-1 (or the pseudogene TRBV3-2) combines with J gene TRBJ2-7; D perhaps matches TRBD2 (6 bases). The CDR3 loop spans 14 amino acids. The V gene's germline CDR1 is LGHDT and CDR2 YNNKEL (reference sequence). V lost 4 bases and J lost 0, with 10 bases in between.

As regards this clone: Distinct nucleotide sequences in the sample also encode this CDR3. The V gene is TRBV5-6, the J gene TRBJ2-3, with TRBD2 as a possible D gene (5 bases). Germline V gives CDR1 SGHDT, CDR2 YYEEEE. Trimming shortened V by 0 bases and J by 3 bases, and 14 bases separated the two germline ends. This CDR3 region has 16 residues. CDR3 region: CASSLGGGSKTDTQYF. In DNA form, the CDR3 reads TGTGCCAGCAGCTTGGGTGGCGGGTCAAAGACAGATACGCAGTATTTT.

The V gene is TRBV20-1, the J gene TRBJ1-4, with D possibly being TRBD1 (6 bases). Germline assignment: CDR1 DFQATT and CDR2 SNEGSKA (reference sequence). This CDR3 region has 13 residues. Deletions cut 3 bases from V and 8 bases from J, with 13 bases between. The CDR3 loop reads CSASPAGEEKLFF. The CDR3 bases are TGCAGTGCTAGTCCGGCAGGGGAGGAAAAACTGTTTTTT.

The gene calls are TRBV5-5 and TRBJ2-5; TRBD2 matches at 13 bases. CDR3 length equals 16 residues. Trimming took 4 bases from V and 2 from J; bases not matched to a gene: 5. Germline V gives CDR1 SGHKS, CDR2 YYEKEE (reference sequence). The CDR3 loop is CASSGRLAGGQETQYF. CDR3 coding DNA: TGTGCCAGCAGCGGACGACTAGCGGGGGGACAAGAGACCCAGTACTTC.

V and J are TRBV5-1 and TRBJ2-1; 7 positions agree with TRBD1. The trim removed 6 bases at V and 0 bases at J, leaving 6 bases unmatched. In germline, CDR1 is SGHRS, CDR2 YFSETQ. This CDR3 has 15 residues. CDR3 nucleotides: TGCGCCAGCAAGACAGGGACCCCCTCCTACAATGAGCAGTTCTTC. Its translation is CASKTGTPSYNEQFF.

The V and J genes are TRBV6-6 and TRBJ2-3; TRBD2 matches 14 bases. After removal of 5 bases from V and 4 bases from J, the junction contained 17 bases not matched to a gene. Germline V CDR1 and CDR2: MNHNY, SVGAGI (reference sequence). The CDR3 length is 20 residues. CDR3 DNA sequence: TGTGCCAGCAGTCTCGGGACTAGCGGGGGTGGGCGACGGGGGCCAGATACGCAGTATTTT. This gives the protein CASSLGTSGGGRRGPDTQYF.

The chain recombines TRBV25-1 with TRBJ2-2, with 12 nucleotides matching TRBD2. The length of the CDR3 is 16 residues. J was trimmed by 5 bases and V by 3 bases; bases with no gene match: 4. Germline lookup yields CDR1 MGHDK and CDR2 SYGVNS. The CDR3 sequence is CASSDSSGRATGELFF. In nucleotides, the CDR3 is TGTGCCAGCAGTGACTCTAGCGGGAGGGCGACCGGGGAGCTGTTTTTT.

The table lists this clone with a few counts. This chain links TRBV5-1 with TRBJ2-1, with 7 bases matching TRBD1. The CDR3 length is 17 residues. J gave up 0 bases and V 6 bases, and 12 bases lay outside the gene matches. Germline lookup yields CDR1 SGHRS and CDR2 YFSETQ. The CDR3 loop reads CASMGPGQLSSYNEQFF. As DNA, the CDR3 is TGCGCCAGCATGGGGCCGGGACAGCTAAGCTCCTACAATGAGCAGTTCTTC.